These T cell receptor beta chains were read from a single sample in a study of identical twins. MiXCR, applied by TCRdb to the 5' RACE reads, yields one record per CDR3 protein. The sample has 1.5 million to 2 million distinct CDR3 sequences; roughly a third are singletons. The sequenced sample was cord blood. These receptors were collected from a newborn girl in good health. Each CDR3 is given with its conserved first and last residue. A D gene is named only where the DNA matches it firmly. For some rows the clone size is stated as once, few or many, or as a class when expanded; others skip it.

TRBV12-3/TRBV12-4	TRBJ1-1	.	.	TGTGCCAGCAGTTTAGAGGTTGTGTACGGTGAAGCTTTCTTT	CASSLEVVYGEAFF
TRBV20-1	TRBJ2-5	.	.	TGCAGTGCTAGAGTACAGGGTGGGAGAGAGACCCAGTACTTC	CSARVQGGRETQYF
TRBV13	TRBJ2-3	.	few	TGTGCCAGCAGCTTAGATGGCTTTCACACAGATACGCAGTATTTT	CASSLDGFHTDTQYF
TRBV28	TRBJ2-1	TRBD1	.	TGTGCCAGCAGCATGGGACAGGGGGCCTACAATGAGCAGTTCTTC	CASSMGQGAYNEQFF
TRBV12-3/TRBV12-4	TRBJ1-2	.	.	TGTGCCAGCAGTCCTTACGGGAGGCGGCCCTATGGCTACACCTTC	CASSPYGRRPYGYTF
TRBV29-1	TRBJ2-3	.	.	TGCAGCGTTGAACCGGGGGCAAGGGGCACAGATACGCAGTATTTT	CSVEPGARGTDTQYF
TRBV9	TRBJ2-7	.	few	TGTGCCAGCAGCGCGTTCTCCAGGCTTCCCAGCTCCTACAATGAGCAGTACTTC	CASSAFSRLPSSYNEQYF
TRBV7-8	TRBJ1-2	.	.	TGTGCCAGCAGCTTTGGAAGGCTGGCGCCATACTACACCTTC	CASSFGRLAPYYTF
TRBV7-8	TRBJ1-5	.	.	TGTGCCAGCAGCTCCTACTCGGAGAATTGGCCCCAGCATTTT	CASSSYSENWPQHF
TRBV25-1	TRBJ2-5	.	.	TGTGCCAGCAGTGAAGGAAACACAGGGATTGGGGAGACCCAGTACTTC	CASSEGNTGIGETQYF
TRBV5-1	TRBJ2-1	.	.	TGCGCCAGCAGCCGGGGTCCCATATACAATGAGCAGTTCTTC	CASSRGPIYNEQFF
TRBV5-1	TRBJ2-1	TRBD2	few	TGCGCCAGCAGCTCCCCACCGGGACTAGACTACAATGAGCAGTTCTTC	CASSSPPGLDYNEQFF
TRBV4-1	TRBJ2-1	TRBD2	few	TGCGCCAGCAGCCCCACACTAGCGGGAGGGCCGTTCTTC	CASSPTLAGGPFF
TRBV20-1	TRBJ1-1	.	.	TGCAGTGCTAGATCCCGAGGGGGTTTGGGCACTGAAGCTTTCTTT	CSARSRGGLGTEAFF
TRBV24-1	TRBJ2-7	.	few	TGTGCCACCAGTCCTAACCGGTTACCCGCCGAGCAGTACTTC	CATSPNRLPAEQYF
TRBV28	TRBJ2-5	TRBD2	.	TGTGCCAGCCACCCTCTGAGCGGGGACTACGGGCAGTACTTC	CASHPLSGDYGQYF
TRBV6-5	TRBJ2-3	TRBD2	.	TGTGCCAGCAGTTACTCGAGAGCGGGGGGGCACACTACGACATTCACAGATACGCAGTATTTT	CASSYSRAGGHTTTFTDTQYF
TRBV20-1	TRBJ2-7	TRBD1	few	TGCAGTGCTAGTGCAGGGGGCCCCTACGAGCAGTACTTC	CSASAGGPYEQYF
TRBV29-1	TRBJ1-2	.	.	TGCAGCGTTGAAGTCGGGGGGGACTATGGCTACACCTTC	CSVEVGGDYGYTF
TRBV29-1	TRBJ2-5	TRBD2	.	TGCAGCGTTCTGTCGAGACTAGCGTTAGAGACCCAGTACTTC	CSVLSRLALETQYF
TRBV4-2	TRBJ1-2	.	many	TGTGCCAGCAGCCAAGATACGCGGGAACGTGGCTACACCTTC	CASSQDTRERGYTF
TRBV13	TRBJ2-7	.	.	TGTGCCATCAGCTTAGGCCGTTCCTACGAGCAGTACTTC	CAISLGRSYEQYF
TRBV12-3/TRBV12-4	TRBJ1-4	TRBD1	few	TGTGCCAGCAGTTTGCAGGGGGTCAGTGAAAAACTGTTTTTT	CASSLQGVSEKLFF
TRBV27	TRBJ2-4	.	.	TGTGCCAGCAGTCCCTCCCTAGCCGCCAAAAACATTCAGTACTTC	CASSPSLAAKNIQYF
TRBV20-1	TRBJ2-7	TRBD1	.	TGCAGTGCTAGAGATCGGGACAGGAACCACGAGCAGTACTTC	CSARDRDRNHEQYF
TRBV7-9	TRBJ2-7	.	.	TGTGCCAGCAGCTTAGCCGGGAGCCCCCATTACGAGCAGTACTTC	CASSLAGSPHYEQYF
TRBV7-2	TRBJ2-5	.	.	TGTGCCAGCAGCCGAGCTAGATACAATGAGCAGTACTTC	CASSRARYNEQYF
TRBV12-3/TRBV12-4	TRBJ2-3	TRBD2	once	TGTGCCAGCAGTTCCTCCGCTAGCGGGGGCACAGGTACGCAGTATTTT	CASSSSASGGTGTQYF